This is a list of T cell receptor beta chains from one sample in a study of identical twins. TCRdb independently ran MiXCR on the 5' RACE reads; one entry per CDR3 protein. The sample has 420,000 or so distinct CDR3 sequences; approximately 17% are singletons. The sequenced sample consisted of naive T cells sorted from blood. The source of these receptors is a man aged 45-65 years in good health. Each CDR3 is given with its conserved first and last residue. The order of the fields is J gene, D gene, V gene, clone size, CDR3 protein, CDR3 DNA. A D gene is named only where the DNA matches it firmly. For some rows the clone size is stated as once, few or many, or as a class when expanded; others skip it.

j_gene: TRBJ2-7; d_gene: NA; v_gene: TRBV5-1; abundance: many; CDR3aa: CASSQGASVFYEQYF; CDR3nt: TGCGCCAGCAGCCAGGGCGCCAGCGTATTCTACGAGCAGTACTTC
j_gene: TRBJ2-7; d_gene: NA; v_gene: TRBV28; abundance: NA; CDR3aa: CASSLSGALNEQYF; CDR3nt: TGTGCCAGCAGTTTATCGGGAGCCTTAAACGAGCAGTACTTC
j_gene: TRBJ1-4; d_gene: NA; v_gene: TRBV29-1; abundance: NA; CDR3aa: CSVEVVGRTNEKLFF; CDR3nt: TGCAGCGTTGAAGTGGTCGGGAGAACTAATGAAAAACTGTTTTTT
j_gene: TRBJ2-5; d_gene: NA; v_gene: TRBV20-1; abundance: many; CDR3aa: CSARDGTVGETQYF; CDR3nt: TGCAGTGCTAGAGATGGAACAGTTGGAGAGACCCAGTACTTC
j_gene: TRBJ2-3; d_gene: NA; v_gene: TRBV10-2; abundance: NA; CDR3aa: CASSERLASITDTQYF; CDR3nt: TGCGCCAGCAGCGAACGGCTAGCGAGTATAACAGATACGCAGTATTTT
j_gene: TRBJ2-7; d_gene: NA; v_gene: TRBV5-1; abundance: many; CDR3aa: CASSSNSDGSYEQYF; CDR3nt: TGCGCCAGCAGCTCGAATTCTGACGGTTCCTACGAGCAGTACTTC
j_gene: TRBJ2-4; d_gene: NA; v_gene: TRBV10-3; abundance: NA; CDR3aa: CAISESITGWEYF; CDR3nt: TGTGCCATCAGTGAGTCCATAACGGGGTGGGAGTACTTC
j_gene: TRBJ2-5; d_gene: TRBD1; v_gene: TRBV2; abundance: many; CDR3aa: CASSPGQSYQETQYF; CDR3nt: TGTGCCAGCAGTCCGGGACAGTCGTACCAAGAGACCCAGTACTTC
j_gene: TRBJ1-2; d_gene: NA; v_gene: TRBV20-1; abundance: few; CDR3aa: CSATYRAGLDGYTF; CDR3nt: TGCAGTGCTACCTATAGAGCAGGGTTAGATGGCTACACCTTC
j_gene: TRBJ2-3; d_gene: NA; v_gene: TRBV20-1; abundance: NA; CDR3aa: CSATNGGADTQYF; CDR3nt: TGCAGTGCTACGAATGGAGGGGCAGATACGCAGTATTTT
j_gene: TRBJ2-3; d_gene: NA; v_gene: TRBV14; abundance: NA; CDR3aa: CASSPTRLRGPYTDTQYF; CDR3nt: TGTGCCAGCAGCCCCACCCGGCTCAGGGGACCTTACACAGATACGCAGTATTTT
j_gene: TRBJ1-2; d_gene: TRBD1; v_gene: TRBV12-3/TRBV12-4; abundance: NA; CDR3aa: CASTRGVSNYGYTF; CDR3nt: TGTGCCAGCACCAGGGGGGTTTCGAACTATGGCTACACCTTC
j_gene: TRBJ1-5; d_gene: NA; v_gene: TRBV13; abundance: many; CDR3aa: CASSLGRHNQPQHF; CDR3nt: TGTGCCAGCAGCTTAGGCAGGCATAATCAGCCCCAGCATTTT
j_gene: TRBJ2-2; d_gene: NA; v_gene: TRBV11-2; abundance: NA; CDR3aa: CASSLMGGLRERGELFF; CDR3nt: TGTGCCAGCAGCTTAATGGGGGGCCTTCGGGAACGGGGGGAGCTGTTTTTT
j_gene: TRBJ2-2; d_gene: NA; v_gene: TRBV5-5; abundance: many; CDR3aa: CASSFGSGTGELFF; CDR3nt: TGTGCCAGCAGCTTTGGGTCGGGCACCGGGGAGCTGTTTTTT
j_gene: TRBJ2-7; d_gene: TRBD1; v_gene: TRBV12-3/TRBV12-4; abundance: NA; CDR3aa: CASTSGDRGASYEQYF; CDR3nt: TGTGCCAGCACCTCAGGCGACAGGGGGGCGTCGTACGAGCAGTACTTC
j_gene: TRBJ1-2; d_gene: NA; v_gene: TRBV10-3; abundance: NA; CDR3aa: CAISEGVGGYGYTF; CDR3nt: TGTGCCATCAGTGAAGGGGTGGGGGGTTATGGCTACACCTTC
j_gene: TRBJ2-5; d_gene: TRBD2; v_gene: TRBV12-3/TRBV12-4; abundance: many; CDR3aa: CASSLASGGMFQTQYF; CDR3nt: TGTGCCAGCAGTTTAGCTAGCGGGGGGATGTTCCAGACCCAGTACTTC
j_gene: TRBJ2-7; d_gene: NA; v_gene: TRBV29-1; abundance: many; CDR3aa: CSVEKAGGSYEQYF; CDR3nt: TGCAGCGTTGAGAAAGCTGGGGGCAGCTACGAGCAGTACTTC
j_gene: TRBJ2-1; d_gene: NA; v_gene: TRBV7-2; abundance: few; CDR3aa: CASVRLSEQFF; CDR3nt: TGTGCCAGCGTCAGGTTGTCTGAGCAGTTCTTC
j_gene: TRBJ2-7; d_gene: TRBD1; v_gene: TRBV6-2/TRBV6-3; abundance: few; CDR3aa: CASSLTYGDRAYEQYF; CDR3nt: TGTGCCAGCAGTTTGACTTATGGGGACAGGGCCTACGAGCAGTACTTC
j_gene: TRBJ2-3; d_gene: NA; v_gene: TRBV5-1; abundance: few; CDR3aa: CASSRGFGDTQYF; CDR3nt: TGCGCCAGCAGCCGGGGATTCGGAGATACGCAGTATTTT
j_gene: TRBJ1-6; d_gene: TRBD1; v_gene: TRBV20-1; abundance: NA; CDR3aa: CSARRTGGGGSPLHF; CDR3nt: TGCAGTGCTCGCCGGACAGGGGGCGGTGGTTCACCCCTCCACTTT
j_gene: TRBJ2-1; d_gene: TRBD2; v_gene: TRBV6-1; abundance: NA; CDR3aa: CASSTGLFSLAQFF; CDR3nt: TGTGCCAGCAGTACGGGACTATTCTCCCTGGCCCAGTTCTTC
j_gene: TRBJ1-2; d_gene: NA; v_gene: TRBV5-1; abundance: NA; CDR3aa: CASSSAGDAGYTF; CDR3nt: TGCGCCAGCAGCTCTGCAGGGGATGCTGGCTACACCTTC
j_gene: TRBJ2-1; d_gene: TRBD1; v_gene: TRBV18; abundance: NA; CDR3aa: CASSPGTGRYNEQFF; CDR3nt: TGTGCCAGCTCACCAGGGACAGGACGATACAATGAGCAGTTCTTC
j_gene: TRBJ2-2; d_gene: NA; v_gene: TRBV11-1; abundance: NA; CDR3aa: CASSRLSVATENTGELFF; CDR3nt: TGTGCCAGCAGCCGCCTTTCTGTGGCCACTGAGAACACCGGGGAGCTGTTTTTT
j_gene: TRBJ2-7; d_gene: TRBD2; v_gene: TRBV5-1; abundance: many; CDR3aa: CASSLAGGSYEQYF; CDR3nt: TGCGCCAGCAGCTTGGCGGGAGGCTCCTACGAGCAGTACTTC
j_gene: TRBJ2-1; d_gene: NA; v_gene: TRBV6-2/TRBV6-3; abundance: NA; CDR3aa: CASSYLFTPNEQFF; CDR3nt: TGTGCCAGCAGTTACTTATTCACTCCCAATGAGCAGTTCTTC
j_gene: TRBJ1-5; d_gene: TRBD1; v_gene: TRBV29-1; abundance: few; CDR3aa: CSAAPRMTGPTSNQPQHF; CDR3nt: TGCAGCGCCGCTCCGAGAATGACAGGGCCGACTAGCAATCAGCCCCAGCATTTT
j_gene: TRBJ2-3; d_gene: NA; v_gene: TRBV7-2; abundance: few; CDR3aa: CASSLLVGFLNTDTQYF; CDR3nt: TGTGCCAGCAGCCTTCTGGTCGGCTTTTTAAACACAGATACGCAGTATTTT
j_gene: TRBJ2-2; d_gene: NA; v_gene: TRBV4-3; abundance: many; CDR3aa: CASSQSFRDTGELFFF; CDR3nt: NA
j_gene: TRBJ1-1; d_gene: NA; v_gene: TRBV20-1; abundance: NA; CDR3aa: CSARRGRLNTEAFF; CDR3nt: TGCAGTGCTAGGCGGGGACGGCTGAACACTGAAGCTTTCTTT
j_gene: TRBJ2-2; d_gene: NA; v_gene: TRBV6-1; abundance: NA; CDR3aa: CASSPDYGPVRGGELFF; CDR3nt: TGTGCCAGCAGCCCGGACTACGGGCCGGTGAGGGGGGGGGAGCTGTTTTTT
j_gene: TRBJ1-3; d_gene: TRBD1; v_gene: TRBV6-1; abundance: few; CDR3aa: CASSFGQGGNTIYF; CDR3nt: TGTGCCAGCAGCTTCGGACAGGGAGGAAACACCATATATTTT
j_gene: TRBJ2-1; d_gene: NA; v_gene: TRBV6-5; abundance: NA; CDR3aa: CASSYDRYNEQFF; CDR3nt: TGTGCCAGCAGTTACGACCGATACAATGAGCAGTTCTTC
j_gene: TRBJ1-4; d_gene: NA; v_gene: TRBV4-3; abundance: NA; CDR3aa: CASSRSGDEKLFF; CDR3nt: TGCGCCAGCAGCCGGAGTGGGGACGAAAAACTGTTTTTT
j_gene: TRBJ2-3; d_gene: TRBD2; v_gene: TRBV7-8; abundance: NA; CDR3aa: CASSLRLAGRYTDTQYF; CDR3nt: TGTGCCAGCAGCCTAAGACTAGCGGGGAGATACACAGATACGCAGTATTTT
j_gene: TRBJ2-1; d_gene: TRBD2; v_gene: TRBV4-3; abundance: NA; CDR3aa: CASSQETSGSSYNEQFF; CDR3nt: TGCGCCAGCAGCCAAGAAACTAGCGGGAGCTCCTACAATGAGCAGTTCTTC
j_gene: TRBJ1-2; d_gene: NA; v_gene: TRBV10-3; abundance: NA; CDR3aa: CAISEQNNYGYTF; CDR3nt: TGTGCCATCAGTGAACAGAATAACTATGGCTACACCTTC
j_gene: TRBJ2-5; d_gene: TRBD2; v_gene: TRBV7-8; abundance: few; CDR3aa: CASSLSLAGVFSWETQYF; CDR3nt: TGTGCCAGCAGCTTAAGCCTAGCGGGAGTGTTTAGTTGGGAGACCCAGTACTTC
j_gene: TRBJ2-7; d_gene: NA; v_gene: TRBV7-2; abundance: few; CDR3aa: CASSLFITDRTYEQYF; CDR3nt: TGTGCCAGCAGCTTATTTATTACAGATAGGACGTACGAGCAGTACTTC
j_gene: TRBJ2-7; d_gene: NA; v_gene: TRBV29-1; abundance: few; CDR3aa: CSVETEATYEQYF; CDR3nt: TGCAGCGTTGAAACGGAGGCCACCTACGAGCAGTACTTC
j_gene: TRBJ2-7; d_gene: NA; v_gene: TRBV20-1; abundance: NA; CDR3aa: CSAKTLSYEQYF; CDR3nt: TGCAGTGCGAAGACTCTCTCCTACGAGCAGTACTTC
j_gene: TRBJ1-1; d_gene: NA; v_gene: TRBV28; abundance: NA; CDR3aa: CASVHRLNTEAFF; CDR3nt: TGTGCCAGCGTCCACAGGCTGAACACTGAAGCTTTCTTT